The 12 T cell receptor beta chains reported below all come from one sample, sequenced in a study of regulatory T cells in long-lasting Graves disease. Time point indicated: persistent/refractory GD, antithyroid drugs over 5 years with positive TRAb. The TCR library was prepared using RNA isolated from PBMCs. With iRepertoire HTBI primers and Arm-PCR of CDR3 regions, TCR beta libraries were built. TCRdb redid the calling of the multiplex PCR reads with MiXCR, one entry per CDR3 protein. Of approximately 350,000 distinct CDR3 sequences listed, roughly 25% are singletons. The sample was peripheral blood mononuclear cells (PBMCs), taken when the disease was refractory, from a patient treated with antithyroid drugs. These receptors all stem from a woman aged 40 to 50 with Graves disease.

This clonotype has more than one count but fewer than ten. CDR3 sequence (DNA): TGTGCCAGCAGACCTGACAATAGCAATCAGCCCCAGCATTTT. Protein product: CASRPDNSNQPQHF. The gene calls are TRBV6-1 and TRBJ1-5, with D unclear. Trimming pared 6 bases from V and 0 bases from J, leaving 9 bases between. The CDR3 has 14 residues. Per germline, CDR1 MNHNS and CDR2 SASEGT.

This clonotype has ten or more counts. The V gene is TRBV28, the J gene TRBJ2-7; 9 nucleotides match TRBD2. The ends lost 6 bases at V and 3 bases at J; junction bases unmatched: 6. Germline CDR1 and CDR2: MDHEN and SYDVKM. The CDR3 is 14 residues long. This CDR3 reads CASRFSGGRYEQYF. In DNA form, the CDR3 reads TGTGCCAGCAGATTTAGCGGGGGACGCTACGAGCAGTACTTC.

DNA of the CDR3: TGTGCCAGCAGCTTAGCCCGTTACAGGGATCCCAAGGTGACCCAGTACTTC. Translating it yields CASSLARYRDPKVTQYF. V is TRBV7-9 and J is TRBJ2-5; perhaps TRBD1 as D (6 bases). The V end was cut by 0 bases, the J end by 7 bases, with 21 bases between. The length of the CDR3 is 17 residues. Germline CDR1 reads SEHNR; CDR2 reads FQNEAQ (reference sequence).

Many counts were recorded for this clonotype. The chain recombines TRBV2 with TRBJ2-2, with TRBD2 matching over 12 bases. Germline CDR1 and CDR2: SNHLY and FYNNEI. J lost 5 bases, V lost 7 bases, and 5 bases had no gene match. The CDR3 is 15 amino acids. As DNA, the CDR3 is TGTGCCAGCAAGCGGCTAGCGGGAGGGACCGGGGAGCTGTTTTTT. Translating it yields CASKRLAGGTGELFF.

The chain recombines TRBV30 with TRBJ1-5; TRBD1 matches at 8 bases. Germline V gives CDR1 GTSNPN, CDR2 SVGIG (reference sequence). V lost 2 bases, J lost 6 bases, and 3 bases stayed unmatched. The CDR3 runs 13 residues. CDR3 loop: CAWSFQGAQPQHF. CDR3 nucleotide sequence: TGTGCCTGGAGTTTCCAGGGGGCTCAGCCCCAGCATTTT.

This clonotype was counted many times. The genes are TRBV28 and TRBJ2-5; 7 nucleotides agree with TRBD1. The junction had 6 bases not matched to a gene; V was cut back by 4 bases and J by 1 base. CDR1 MDHEN and CDR2 SYDVKM come from the germline V gene. This CDR3 is 15 amino acids long. Here the CDR3 DNA reads TGTGCCAGCAGTTGGGACAGCAGATTCCAAGAGACCCAGTACTTC. Encoded protein: CASSWDSRFQETQYF. Drawing the rest from reference TRBV28 and TRBJ2-5, the complete variable domain is DVKVTQSSRYLVKRTGEKVFLECVQDMDHENMFWYRQDPGLGLRLIYFSYDVKMKEKGDIPEGYSVSREKKERFSLILESASTNQTSMYLCASSWDSRFQETQYFGPGTRLLVL.

On this clonotype: At one of its ends the junction is not consistent with the germline gene, which may arise from a read error. J is TRBJ2-2 and V is TRBV7-3; TRBD2 might be the D (6 bases). The germline V gene encodes CDR1 SGHTA and CDR2 FQGTGA. This CDR3 has 18 residues. The CDR3: CTSSLYPPLGSGTGELFF. CDR3 nucleotide sequence: TGTACCAGCAGCTTATATCCCCCTTTGGGTAGCGGCACCGGGGAGCTGTTTTTT.

This clonotype came up many times. This chain joins TRBV7-9 and TRBJ2-6; D perhaps matches TRBD2 (5 bases). V lost 7 bases and J 2 bases, leaving 9 bases between the germline ends. CDR3 length: 14 amino acids. CDR1 and CDR2 from the germline V gene are SEHNR and FQNEAQ (reference sequence). The CDR3 DNA reads as TGTGCCAGCAAAGAGGGAGCTGGGGCCAACGTCCTGACTTTC. This sequence encodes CASKEGAGANVLTF.

This chain connects TRBV11-3 to TRBJ2-4; D gene unclear. Per the germline V gene, CDR1 is SGHNT and CDR2 is YENEEA. The CDR3 consists of 13 residues. With 2 bases removed from V and 8 bases from J, the gap between germline ends came to 10 bases. The CDR3 here is CASSLTLWDIQYF. The CDR3 DNA reads as TGTGCCAGCAGCTTAACCCTTTGGGACATTCAGTACTTC.

This clonotype has a count of ten or more. The V call is TRBV10-2, the J call TRBJ1-6; 7 positions match TRBD1. The CDR3 covers 14 residues. Germline V lookup: CDR1 WSHSY, CDR2 SAAADI. V was clipped by 6 bases and J by 5 bases; unmatched bases: 4. The CDR3 sequence: CASRGTEDNSPLHF. CDR3 DNA: TGCGCCAGCAGGGGGACAGAAGATAATTCACCCCTCCACTTT.

This clonotype was observed many times. This chain uses TRBV6-1 with TRBJ2-5; D is perhaps TRBD1 (6 bases). The germline V gene has CDR1 MNHNS and CDR2 SASEGT. V was trimmed by 6 bases and J by 2 bases, leaving 13 bases between them. CDR3 length equals 14 residues. In DNA, the CDR3 is TGTGCCAGCAGGGATTTAGGGGGTCAAGAGACCCAGTACTTC. Its translation: CASRDLGGQETQYF.

In this sample, this clonotype turned up many times. The CDR3 region has the DNA TGTGCCAGCAGCTTCGAACAGGGGATTAATTCACCCCTCCACTTT. Translation gives CASSFEQGINSPLHF. This chain joins TRBV7-9 and TRBJ1-6; TRBD1 agrees at 7 bases. Germline CDR1 is SEHNR and CDR2 is FQNEAQ (reference sequence). CDR3 length: 15 residues. The J segment lost 6 bases and the V segment lost 3 bases, leaving 5 bases of the junction unmatched.